This T cell receptor (beta chain) was identified in a study of cytomegalovirus exposure and HLA in healthy donors. Study context: Unique TCRs numbering around 80 million, obtained from HLA-typed donors, made up an early data release.

PCR primers comprised 60 Vbeta and 13 Jbeta primers. Clones were sequenced by immunoSEQ multiplex PCR, and TCRdb holds only the in-frame ones, with some missing. The sample has over 130,000 clones; approximately 80% are singletons. V was shortened by 3 bases and J by 3 bases, with 7 bases between the two germline ends. This CDR3 contains 13 residues. CDR1 and CDR2 from the germline V gene are MNHEY and SVGAGI. Sample: PBMCs. The J gene is TRBJ2-3, the V gene TRBV6-5, with D possibly matching TRBD1 (6 bases). The receptor comes from a man aged 50 to 60 in good health and CMV-seronegative. The DNA of the CDR3 is TGTGCCAGCAGTTATGACAGGACAGATACGCAGTATTTT. Its protein product is CASSYDRTDTQYF.